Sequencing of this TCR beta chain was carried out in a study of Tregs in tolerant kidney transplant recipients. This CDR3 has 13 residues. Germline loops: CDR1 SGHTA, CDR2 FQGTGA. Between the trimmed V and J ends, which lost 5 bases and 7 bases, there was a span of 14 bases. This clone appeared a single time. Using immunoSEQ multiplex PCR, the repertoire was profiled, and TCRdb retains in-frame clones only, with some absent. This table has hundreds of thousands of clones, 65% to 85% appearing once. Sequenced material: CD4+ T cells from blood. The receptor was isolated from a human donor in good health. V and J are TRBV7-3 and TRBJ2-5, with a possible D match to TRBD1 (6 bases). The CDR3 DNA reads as TGTGCCAGCAGCCCTCGCCTACAGGGGACCCAGTACTTC. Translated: CASSPRLQGTQYF.